In its sample, the clone carrying this T cell receptor (beta chain) was seen a few times. Data came from immunoSEQ multiplex PCR; TCRdb stores just in-frame clones and leaves some out. This table holds some 180,000 clones, around 80% found once. The sample belongs to a study of blood T cell repertoires in COVID-19. Background on the study: The samples span acute and convalescent COVID-19 from the United States, Italy and Spain. The cDNA or gDNA used as material had been derived from T cells, B-cell-depleted T cells, or PBMCs.

Sequencing was done on a sample of peripheral blood. This TCR was sampled from a human donor in a cohort sampled during active COVID-19.

The CDR3 here is CASSLDLGAGEQYF. CDR3 bases: TGTGCCAGCAGCTTAGACCTGGGGGCGGGTGAGCAGTACTTC. The rearrangement uses TRBV11-2 and TRBJ2-7; TRBD1 might be the D (6 bases). Germline V gives CDR1 SGHAT, CDR2 FQNNGV. V dropped 0 bases and J dropped 7 bases, with 13 bases sitting between them. CDR3 length: 14 residues. The complete variable domain, with remaining parts taken from reference TRBV11-2 and TRBJ2-7, reads EAGVAQSPRYKIIEKRQSVAFWCNPISGHATLYWYQQILGQGPKLLIQFQNNGVVDDSQLPKDRFSAERLKGVDSTLKIQPAKLEDSAVYLCASSLDLGAGEQYFGPGTRLTVT.